The subject of this entry is one T cell receptor (beta chain). The antigen is unknown. Autoimmune disease history or systemic immunosuppression meant exclusion. V gave up 0 bases and J gave up 9 bases, with 8 bases separating them. This CDR3 region has 12 residues. Germline V gene sequence: CDR1 KGHSH, CDR2 LQKENI. The protocol was immunoSEQ multiplex PCR, while the TCRdb copy is restricted to in-frame clones and leaves out a portion. Of approximately 58,000 clones in the sample, 70% to 85% were seen once. The sample belongs to a study of OX40 agonist ivuxolimab in advanced cancers. Overall study: Patients received ivuxolimab, an agonistic anti-OX40 (CD134) antibody. Ivuxolimab was delivered to patients intravenously every 2 weeks at doses spanning 0.01 to 10 mg/kg. Study conclusions and caveats: Near-lowest levels of clonal expansion characterized partial responders at 0.1-3.0 mg/kg.

The sample in question was CD4+ or CD8+ T cells sorted from blood, obtained in a trial of the OX40 agonist ivuxolimab. The J gene is TRBJ2-5, the V gene TRBV18; no reliable D call. This TCR derives from an adult with an advanced solid tumor such as melanoma, head and neck, liver or kidney cancer. Written as DNA, the CDR3 is TGTGCCAGCTCACCACCGGTTGCGGCCCAGTACTTC. Protein product: CASSPPVAAQYF.